This TCR beta chain was recovered during a study of blood T cell repertoires in COVID-19. Study in general: Sites across the United States, Italy and Spain contributed samples from acute and convalescent COVID-19.

Per the original methods: The authors estimated nucleated cell counts from reference gene primer amplification. The repertoire was sequenced with immunoSEQ multiplex PCR; TCRdb's copy has only in-frame clones and lacks some. That table supplies the V and J calls and clone size; D and trimming were determined from the DNA. The table has about 400,000 clones, about nine tenths seen once; the top ten hold about 1.8%. CDR1 is SEHNR and CDR2 is FQNEAQ in the germline V gene (reference sequence). With 1 base removed from V and 5 bases from J, the gap between germline ends came to 17 bases. This CDR3 region has 16 residues. This study enrolled people aged 18 to 89 from around 26 US geographic areas.

This clonotype originated in a woman aged 25 to 39 who had recovered from COVID-19. The chain uses TRBV7-9 and TRBJ2-5; maybe TRBD1 (6 bases). Sequencing was performed on PBMCs or T cells enriched from blood (not recorded which). CDR3 DNA sequence: TGTGCCAGCAGCTTAGGGACCAGGGGAATCTTGGAGACCCAGTACTTC. This gives the protein CASSLGTRGILETQYF.